This TCR beta chain was recovered during a study of blood T cell repertoires in COVID-19. TCRdb keeps only in-frame clones here, not all; method: immunoSEQ multiplex PCR. Of more than 200,000 clones in the sample, about 91% were seen once. The germline V gene encodes CDR1 LGHNA and CDR2 YSLEER. V gave up 6 bases and J gave up 9 bases, with 9 bases separating them. This CDR3 has 11 amino acids. Source material: peripheral blood. This TCR was sampled from a woman aged 25 to 45 with COVID-19, enrolled during active disease. This rearrangement joins TRBV4-3 to TRBJ2-1, with D tentatively TRBD2 (6 bases). The CDR3 region has the DNA TGCGCCAGCAGGCGGGGAGGTGAGCAGTTCTTC. It translates to CASRRGGEQFF.